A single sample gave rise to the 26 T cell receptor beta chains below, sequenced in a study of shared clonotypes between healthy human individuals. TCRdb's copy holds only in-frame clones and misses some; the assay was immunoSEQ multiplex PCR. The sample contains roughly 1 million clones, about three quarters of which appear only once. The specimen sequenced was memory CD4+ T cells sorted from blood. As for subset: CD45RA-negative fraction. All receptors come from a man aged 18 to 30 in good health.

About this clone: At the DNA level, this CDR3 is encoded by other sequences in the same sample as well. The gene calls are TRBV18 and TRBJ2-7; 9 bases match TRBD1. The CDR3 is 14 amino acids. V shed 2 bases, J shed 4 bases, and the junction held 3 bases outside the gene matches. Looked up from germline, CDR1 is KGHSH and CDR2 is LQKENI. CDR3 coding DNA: TGTGCCAGCTCACCAGGGACAGGGTTATACGAGCAGTACTTC. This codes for CASSPGTGLYEQYF.

As DNA, the CDR3 is TGTGCCAGCAGTGCGAGGGGGACAGGGGCTGGCGAGCAGTACTTC. Translation: CASSARGTGAGEQYF. The chain links TRBV6-6 to TRBJ2-7; 10 bases match TRBD1. CDR3 size: 15 residues. Germline CDR1 and CDR2: MNHNY and SVGAGI (reference sequence). V was clipped by 5 bases and J by 6 bases; unmatched bases: 10.

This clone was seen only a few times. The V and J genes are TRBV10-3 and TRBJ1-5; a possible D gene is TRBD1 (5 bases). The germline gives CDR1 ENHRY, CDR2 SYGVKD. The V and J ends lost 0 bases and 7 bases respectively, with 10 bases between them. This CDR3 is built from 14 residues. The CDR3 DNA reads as TGTGCCATCAGTGAGTCGAGGGGTTGGCAGCCCCAGCATTTT. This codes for CAISESRGWQPQHF.

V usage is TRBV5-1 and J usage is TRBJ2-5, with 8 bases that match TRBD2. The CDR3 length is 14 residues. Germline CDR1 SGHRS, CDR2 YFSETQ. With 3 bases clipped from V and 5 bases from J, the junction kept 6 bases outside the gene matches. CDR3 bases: TGCGCCAGCAGCTCGTCGGGAGGGTGGGAGACCCAGTACTTC. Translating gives CASSSSGGWETQYF.

The CDR3 region is CASSPTASGPSYEQYF. In nucleotides, the CDR3 is TGTGCCAGCTCACCCACCGCTAGCGGGCCCTCCTACGAGCAGTACTTC. The gene calls are TRBV18 and TRBJ2-7, with 8 bases aligning to TRBD2. CDR1 is KGHSH and CDR2 is LQKENI in the germline V gene. With 3 bases clipped from V and 0 bases from J, the junction kept 7 bases outside the gene matches. This CDR3 has 16 residues.

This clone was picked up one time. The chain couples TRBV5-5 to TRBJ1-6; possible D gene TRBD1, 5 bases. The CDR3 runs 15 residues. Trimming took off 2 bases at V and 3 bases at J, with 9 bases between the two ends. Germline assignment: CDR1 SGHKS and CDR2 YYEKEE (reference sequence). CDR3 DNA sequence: TGTGCCAGCAGCTTCAGTGGGGGCTATAATTCACCCCTCCACTTT. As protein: CASSFSGGYNSPLHF.

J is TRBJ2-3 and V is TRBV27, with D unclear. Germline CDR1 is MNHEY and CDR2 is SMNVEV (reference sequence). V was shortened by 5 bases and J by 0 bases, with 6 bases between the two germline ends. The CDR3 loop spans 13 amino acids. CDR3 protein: CASSPASTDTQYF. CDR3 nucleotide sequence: TGTGCCAGCAGTCCCGCTAGCACAGATACGCAGTATTTT.

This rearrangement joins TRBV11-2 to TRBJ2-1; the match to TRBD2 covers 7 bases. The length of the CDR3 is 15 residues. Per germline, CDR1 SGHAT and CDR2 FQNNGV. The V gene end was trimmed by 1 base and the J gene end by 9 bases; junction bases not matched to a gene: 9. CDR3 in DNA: TGTGCCAGCAGCTTAGGCGGGAGCGGGGCAGGTGAGCAGTTCTTC. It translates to CASSLGGSGAGEQFF.

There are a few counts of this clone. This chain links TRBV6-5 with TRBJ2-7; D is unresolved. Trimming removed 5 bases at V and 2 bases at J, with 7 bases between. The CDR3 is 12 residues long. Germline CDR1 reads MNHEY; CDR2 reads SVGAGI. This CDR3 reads CASSRDPYEQYF. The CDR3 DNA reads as TGTGCCAGCAGTCGAGATCCCTACGAGCAGTACTTC.

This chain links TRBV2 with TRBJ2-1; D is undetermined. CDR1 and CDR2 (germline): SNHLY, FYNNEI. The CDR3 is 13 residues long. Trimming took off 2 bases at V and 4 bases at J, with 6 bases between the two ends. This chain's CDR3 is CASSESVYNEQFF. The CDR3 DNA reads TGTGCCAGCAGTGAAAGCGTGTACAATGAGCAGTTCTTC. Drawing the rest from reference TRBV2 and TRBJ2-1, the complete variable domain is EPEVTQTPSHQVTQMGQEVILRCVPISNHLYFYWYRQILGQKVEFLVSFYNNEISEKSEIFDDQFSVERPDGSNFTLKIRSTKLEDSAMYFCASSESVYNEQFFGPGTRLTVL.

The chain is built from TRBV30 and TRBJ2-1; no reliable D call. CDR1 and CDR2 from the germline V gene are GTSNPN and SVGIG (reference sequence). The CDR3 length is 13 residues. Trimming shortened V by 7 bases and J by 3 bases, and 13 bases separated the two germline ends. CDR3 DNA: TGTGCCTACTCAACTACCTTCTACAATGAGCAGTTCTTC. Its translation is CAYSTTFYNEQFF.

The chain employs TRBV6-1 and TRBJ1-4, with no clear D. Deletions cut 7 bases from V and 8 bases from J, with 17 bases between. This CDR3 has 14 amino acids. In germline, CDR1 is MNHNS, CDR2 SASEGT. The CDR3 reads CASMTVPPEEKLFF. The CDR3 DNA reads TGTGCCAGCATGACGGTGCCTCCCGAGGAAAAACTGTTTTTT.

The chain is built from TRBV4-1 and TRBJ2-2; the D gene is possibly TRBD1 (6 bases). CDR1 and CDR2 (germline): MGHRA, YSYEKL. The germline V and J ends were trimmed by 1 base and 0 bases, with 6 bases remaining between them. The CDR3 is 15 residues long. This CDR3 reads CASSQGGPNTGELFF. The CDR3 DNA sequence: TGCGCCAGCAGCCAAGGGGGGCCGAACACCGGGGAGCTGTTTTTT.

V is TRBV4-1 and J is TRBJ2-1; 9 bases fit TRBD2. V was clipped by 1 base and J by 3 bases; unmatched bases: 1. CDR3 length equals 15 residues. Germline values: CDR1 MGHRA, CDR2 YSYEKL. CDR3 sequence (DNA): TGCGCCAGCAGCCAAGGACTAGCGGTCTACAATGAGCAGTTCTTC. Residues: CASSQGLAVYNEQFF.

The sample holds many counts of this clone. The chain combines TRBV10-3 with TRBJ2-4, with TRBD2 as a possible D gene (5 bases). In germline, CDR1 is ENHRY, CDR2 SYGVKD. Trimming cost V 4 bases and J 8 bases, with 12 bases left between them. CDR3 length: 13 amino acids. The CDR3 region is CAISGVGRDIQYF. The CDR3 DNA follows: TGTGCCATCAGTGGGGTGGGGAGAGACATTCAGTACTTC.

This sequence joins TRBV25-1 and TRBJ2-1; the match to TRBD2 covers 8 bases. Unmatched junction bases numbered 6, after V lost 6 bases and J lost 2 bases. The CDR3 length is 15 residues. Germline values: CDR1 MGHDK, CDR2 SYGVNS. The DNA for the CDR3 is TGTGCCAGCAGCAACACGGGAGGGCCCTACAATGAGCAGTTCTTC. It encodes CASSNTGGPYNEQFF.

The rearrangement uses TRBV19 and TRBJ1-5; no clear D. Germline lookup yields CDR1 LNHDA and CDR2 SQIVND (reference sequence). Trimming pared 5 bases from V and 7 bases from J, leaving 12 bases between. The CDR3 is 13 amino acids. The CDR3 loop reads CASSPGLGQPQHF. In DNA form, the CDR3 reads TGTGCCAGTAGTCCCGGCCTCGGACAGCCCCAGCATTTT.

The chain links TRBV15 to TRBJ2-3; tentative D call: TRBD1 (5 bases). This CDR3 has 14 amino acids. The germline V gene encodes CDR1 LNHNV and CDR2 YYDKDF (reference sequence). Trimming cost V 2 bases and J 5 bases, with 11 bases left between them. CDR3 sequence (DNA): TGTGCCACCAGCAGATTCCCCCAGGGAGATACGCAGTATTTT. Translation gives CATSRFPQGDTQYF.

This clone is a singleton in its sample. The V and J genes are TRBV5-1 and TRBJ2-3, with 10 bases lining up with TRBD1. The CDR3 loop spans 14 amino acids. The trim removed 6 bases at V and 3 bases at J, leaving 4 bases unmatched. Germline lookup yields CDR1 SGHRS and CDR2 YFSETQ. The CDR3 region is CASTPDRGTDTQYF. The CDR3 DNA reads TGCGCCAGCACCCCGGACAGGGGGACAGATACGCAGTATTTT.

In nucleotides, the CDR3 is TGTGCCAGTAGTACCCGGGGACTAAATCAGCCCCAGCATTTT. Translation: CASSTRGLNQPQHF. The J gene is TRBJ1-5, the V gene TRBV19, with D possibly being TRBD1 (5 bases). The CDR3 covers 14 residues. Germline values: CDR1 LNHDA, CDR2 SQIVND (reference sequence). V dropped 4 bases and J dropped 4 bases, with 11 bases sitting between them.

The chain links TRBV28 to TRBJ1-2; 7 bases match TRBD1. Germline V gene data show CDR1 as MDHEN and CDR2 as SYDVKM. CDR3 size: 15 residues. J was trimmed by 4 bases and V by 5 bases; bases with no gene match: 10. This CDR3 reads CASSPGGRGLYGYTF. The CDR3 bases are TGTGCCAGCAGTCCTGGAGGGAGGGGGCTCTATGGCTACACCTTC.

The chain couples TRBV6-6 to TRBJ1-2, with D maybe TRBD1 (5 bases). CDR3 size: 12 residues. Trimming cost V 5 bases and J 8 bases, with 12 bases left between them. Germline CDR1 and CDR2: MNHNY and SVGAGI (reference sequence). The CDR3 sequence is CASSPDKRGYTF. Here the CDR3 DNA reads TGTGCCAGCAGTCCGGACAAGCGGGGCTACACCTTC.

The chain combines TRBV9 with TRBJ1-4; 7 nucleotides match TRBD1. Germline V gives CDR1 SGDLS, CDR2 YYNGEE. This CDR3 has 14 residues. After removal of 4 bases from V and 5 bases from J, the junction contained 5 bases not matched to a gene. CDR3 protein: CASSPTTGNEKLFF. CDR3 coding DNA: TGTGCCAGCAGCCCAACGACAGGGAATGAAAAACTGTTTTTT. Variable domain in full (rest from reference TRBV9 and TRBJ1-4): DSGVTQTPKHLITATGQRVTLRCSPRSGDLSVYWYQQSLDQGLQFLIQYYNGEERAKGNILERFSAQQFPDLHSELNLSSLELGDSALYFCASSPTTGNEKLFFGSGTQLSVL.

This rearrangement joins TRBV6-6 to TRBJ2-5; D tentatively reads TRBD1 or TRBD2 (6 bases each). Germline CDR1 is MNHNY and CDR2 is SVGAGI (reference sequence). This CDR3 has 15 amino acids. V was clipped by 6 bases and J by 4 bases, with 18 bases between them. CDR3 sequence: CASRDAGGAGETQYF. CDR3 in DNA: TGTGCCAGCAGGGACGCCGGGGGCGCGGGAGAGACCCAGTACTTC.

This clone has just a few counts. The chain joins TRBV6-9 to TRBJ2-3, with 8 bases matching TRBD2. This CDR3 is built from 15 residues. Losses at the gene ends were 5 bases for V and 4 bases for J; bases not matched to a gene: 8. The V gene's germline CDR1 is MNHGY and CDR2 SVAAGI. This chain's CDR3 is CASSQGGGRPDTQYF. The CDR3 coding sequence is TGTGCCAGCAGTCAGGGCGGCGGGAGGCCAGATACGCAGTATTTT.

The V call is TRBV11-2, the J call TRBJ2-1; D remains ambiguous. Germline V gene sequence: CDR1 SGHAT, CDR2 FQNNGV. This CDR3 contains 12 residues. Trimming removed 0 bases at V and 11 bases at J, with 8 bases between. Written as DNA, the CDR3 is TGTGCCAGCAGCTTAGATCGCGGAAAGCAGTTCTTC. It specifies CASSLDRGKQFF.